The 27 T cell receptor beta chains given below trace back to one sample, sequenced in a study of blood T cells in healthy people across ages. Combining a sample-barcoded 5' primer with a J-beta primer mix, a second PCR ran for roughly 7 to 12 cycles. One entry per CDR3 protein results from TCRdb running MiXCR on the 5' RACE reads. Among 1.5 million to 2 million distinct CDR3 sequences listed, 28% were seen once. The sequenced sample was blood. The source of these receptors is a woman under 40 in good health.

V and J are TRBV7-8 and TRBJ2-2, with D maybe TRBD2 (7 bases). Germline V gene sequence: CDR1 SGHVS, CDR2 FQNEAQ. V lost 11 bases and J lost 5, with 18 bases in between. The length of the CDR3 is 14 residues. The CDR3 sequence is CASGGGRGTGELFF. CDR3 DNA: TGTGCCTCCGGTGGGGGGAGGGGGACCGGGGAGCTGTTTTTT. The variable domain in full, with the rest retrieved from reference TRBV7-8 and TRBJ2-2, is GAGVSQSPRYKVAKRGQDVALRCDPISGHVSLFWYQQALGQGPEFLTYFQNEAQLDKSGLPSDRFFAERPEGSVSTLKIQRTQQEDSAVYLCASGGGRGTGELFFGEGSRLTVL.

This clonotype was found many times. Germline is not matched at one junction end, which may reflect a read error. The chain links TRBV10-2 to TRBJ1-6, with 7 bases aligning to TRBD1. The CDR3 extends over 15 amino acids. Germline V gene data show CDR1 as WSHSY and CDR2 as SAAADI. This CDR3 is CASSDRDSYDSPLHF. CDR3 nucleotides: TGCGCCAGCAGTGACCGGGACAGCTATGATTCACCCCTCCACTTT.

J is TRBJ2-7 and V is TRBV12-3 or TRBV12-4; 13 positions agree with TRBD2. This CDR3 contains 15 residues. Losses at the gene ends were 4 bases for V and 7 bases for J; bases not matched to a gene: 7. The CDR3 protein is CASSWGLAGNNEQYF. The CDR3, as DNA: TGTGCCAGCAGTTGGGGACTAGCGGGGAACAATGAGCAGTACTTC.

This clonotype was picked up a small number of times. The CDR3 here is CASSSSGIGANVLTF. CDR3 bases: TGCGCCAGCAGCTCCTCAGGGATTGGGGCCAACGTCCTGACTTTC. V is TRBV5-1 and J is TRBJ2-6, with D possibly being TRBD1 (5 bases). Per germline, CDR1 SGHRS and CDR2 YFSETQ. V was clipped by 3 bases and J by 3 bases, with 10 bases between them. The CDR3 spans 15 residues.

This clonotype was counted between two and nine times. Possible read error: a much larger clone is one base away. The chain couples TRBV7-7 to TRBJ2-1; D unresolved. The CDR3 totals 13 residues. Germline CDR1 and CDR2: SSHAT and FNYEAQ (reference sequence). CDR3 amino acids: CAGSQTILNEQFF. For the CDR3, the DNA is TGTGCCGGCAGTCAGACCATTCTCAATGAGCAGTTCTTC. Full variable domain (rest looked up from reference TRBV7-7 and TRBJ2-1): GAGVSQSPRYKVTKRGQDVTLRCDPISSHATLYWYQQALGQGPEFLTYFNYEAQPDKSGLPSDRFSAERPEGSISTLTIQRTEQRDSAMYRCAGSQTILNEQFFGPGTRLTVL.

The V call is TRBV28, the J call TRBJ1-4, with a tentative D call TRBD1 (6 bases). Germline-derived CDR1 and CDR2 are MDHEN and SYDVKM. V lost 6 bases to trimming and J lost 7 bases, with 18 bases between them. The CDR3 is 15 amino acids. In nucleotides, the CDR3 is TGTGCCAGCAGGTTGCGGGGGGCGCGCGGTGAAAAACTGTTTTTT. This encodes CASRLRGARGEKLFF. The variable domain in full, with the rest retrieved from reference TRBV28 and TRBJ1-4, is DVKVTQSSRYLVKRTGEKVFLECVQDMDHENMFWYRQDPGLGLRLIYFSYDVKMKEKGDIPEGYSVSREKKERFSLILESASTNQTSMYLCASRLRGARGEKLFFGSGTQLSVL.

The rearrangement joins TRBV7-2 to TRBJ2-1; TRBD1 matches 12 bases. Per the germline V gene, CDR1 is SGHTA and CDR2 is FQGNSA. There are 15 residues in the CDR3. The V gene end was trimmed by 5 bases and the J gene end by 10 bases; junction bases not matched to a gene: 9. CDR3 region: CASSLNRDRGREQFF. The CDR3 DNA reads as TGTGCCAGCAGCCTGAACCGGGACAGGGGGCGCGAGCAGTTCTTC.

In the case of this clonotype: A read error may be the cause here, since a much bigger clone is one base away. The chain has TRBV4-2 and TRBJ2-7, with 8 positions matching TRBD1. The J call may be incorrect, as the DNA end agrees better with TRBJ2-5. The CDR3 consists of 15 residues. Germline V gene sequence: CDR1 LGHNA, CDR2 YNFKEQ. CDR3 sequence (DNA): TGTGCCAGCAGATCGGACAGGGAAGAATCAGAGACCCAGTACTTC. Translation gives CASRSDREESETQYF.

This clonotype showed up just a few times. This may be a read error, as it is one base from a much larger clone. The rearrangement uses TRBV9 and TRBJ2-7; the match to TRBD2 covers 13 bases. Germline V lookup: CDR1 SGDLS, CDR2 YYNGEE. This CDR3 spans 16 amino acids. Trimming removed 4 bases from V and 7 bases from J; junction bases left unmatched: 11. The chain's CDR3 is CASSTRLAGGYNEQYF. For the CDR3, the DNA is TGTGCCAGCAGCACCCGACTAGCGGGGGGCTACAATGAGCAGTACTTC.

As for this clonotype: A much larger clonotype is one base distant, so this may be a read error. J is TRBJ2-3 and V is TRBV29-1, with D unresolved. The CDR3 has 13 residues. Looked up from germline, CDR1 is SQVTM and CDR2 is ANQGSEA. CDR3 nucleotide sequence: TGCAGCGCTGAAGCCACAGCTAAAGATACGCAGTATTTT. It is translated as CSAEATAKDTQYF.

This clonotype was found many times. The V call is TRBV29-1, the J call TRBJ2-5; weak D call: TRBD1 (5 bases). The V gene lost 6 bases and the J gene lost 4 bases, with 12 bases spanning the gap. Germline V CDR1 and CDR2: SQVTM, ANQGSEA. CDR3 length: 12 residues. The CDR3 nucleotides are TGCAGCGTCCCAGGGTGGGGAGAGACCCAGTACTTC. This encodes CSVPGWGETQYF.

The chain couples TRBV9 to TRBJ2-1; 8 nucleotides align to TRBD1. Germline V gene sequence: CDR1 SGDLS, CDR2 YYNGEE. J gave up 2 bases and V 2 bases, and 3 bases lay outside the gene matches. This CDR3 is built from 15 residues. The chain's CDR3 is CASSVQGQAYNEQFF. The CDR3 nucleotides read TGTGCCAGCAGCGTCCAGGGACAGGCCTACAATGAGCAGTTCTTC.

The CDR3 DNA is TGTGCCAGCAGTTTAGTCCCGGGACAGGGAAATCAGCCCCAGCATTTT. Protein: CASSLVPGQGNQPQHF. The genes are TRBV12-3 or TRBV12-4 and TRBJ1-5; TRBD1 matches 9 bases. With 1 base clipped from V and 4 bases from J, the junction kept 5 bases outside the gene matches. This CDR3 has 16 amino acids.

The DNA of the CDR3 is TGTGCCAGCAGCCCCGGTCCGGGCGTTAGCACAGATACGCAGTATTTT. Amino acids: CASSPGPGVSTDTQYF. This chain joins TRBV7-9 and TRBJ2-3; no reliable D call. Germline lookup yields CDR1 SEHNR and CDR2 FQNEAQ (reference sequence). The ends were cut back, 5 bases at V and 0 bases at J, with 15 bases in the middle. CDR3 length: 16 residues.

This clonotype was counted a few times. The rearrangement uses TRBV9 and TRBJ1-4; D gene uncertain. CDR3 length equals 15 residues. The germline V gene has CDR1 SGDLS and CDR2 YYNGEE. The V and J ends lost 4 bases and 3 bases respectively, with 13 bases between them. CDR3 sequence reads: CASSSDGVPNEKLFF. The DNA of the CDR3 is TGTGCCAGCAGCTCGGATGGGGTGCCTAATGAAAAACTGTTTTTT.

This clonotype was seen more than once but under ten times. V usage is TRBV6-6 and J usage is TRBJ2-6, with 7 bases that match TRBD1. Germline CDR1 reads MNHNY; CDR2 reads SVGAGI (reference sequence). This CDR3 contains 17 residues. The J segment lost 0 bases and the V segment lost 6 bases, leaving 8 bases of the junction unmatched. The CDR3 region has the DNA TGTGCCAGCAGCCACTGGGACAGTCTCTCTGGGGCCAACGTCCTGACTTTC. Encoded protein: CASSHWDSLSGANVLTF.

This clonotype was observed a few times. The CDR3: CSIQRARDGTNEQYF. As DNA, the CDR3 is TGCAGCATTCAGAGGGCTAGGGACGGGACCAACGAGCAGTACTTC. The J gene is TRBJ2-7, the V gene TRBV20-1, with D perhaps assigned TRBD1 or TRBD2 (5 bases each). The CDR3 has 15 amino acids. Germline lookup yields CDR1 DFQATT and CDR2 SNEGSKA (reference sequence).

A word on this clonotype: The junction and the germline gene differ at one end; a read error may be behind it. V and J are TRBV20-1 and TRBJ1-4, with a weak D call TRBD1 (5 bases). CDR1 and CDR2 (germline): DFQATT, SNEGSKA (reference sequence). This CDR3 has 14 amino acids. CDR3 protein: CSARDPGANEKLFF. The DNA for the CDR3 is TGCAGTGCTAGAGATCCCGGGGCTAACGAAAAACTGTTTTTT.

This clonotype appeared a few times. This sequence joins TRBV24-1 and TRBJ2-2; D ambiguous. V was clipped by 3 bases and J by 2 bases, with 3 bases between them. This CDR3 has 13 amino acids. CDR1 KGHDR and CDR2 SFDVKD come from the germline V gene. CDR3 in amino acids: CATSDINTGELFF. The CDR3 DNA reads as TGTGCCACCAGTGATATCAACACCGGGGAGCTGTTTTTT.

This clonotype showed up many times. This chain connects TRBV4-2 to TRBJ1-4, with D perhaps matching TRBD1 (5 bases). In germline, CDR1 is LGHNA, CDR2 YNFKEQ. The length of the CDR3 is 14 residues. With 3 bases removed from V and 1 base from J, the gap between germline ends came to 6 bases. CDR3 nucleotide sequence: TGTGCCAGCAGCCAGGGGGGAACTAATGAAAAACTGTTTTTT. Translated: CASSQGGTNEKLFF.

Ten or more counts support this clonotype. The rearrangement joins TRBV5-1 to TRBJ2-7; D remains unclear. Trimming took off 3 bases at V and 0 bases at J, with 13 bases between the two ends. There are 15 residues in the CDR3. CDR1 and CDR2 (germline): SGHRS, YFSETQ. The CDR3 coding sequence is TGCGCCAGCAGCTCCGCTATTTTGAGCTCCTACGAGCAGTACTTC. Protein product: CASSSAILSSYEQYF.

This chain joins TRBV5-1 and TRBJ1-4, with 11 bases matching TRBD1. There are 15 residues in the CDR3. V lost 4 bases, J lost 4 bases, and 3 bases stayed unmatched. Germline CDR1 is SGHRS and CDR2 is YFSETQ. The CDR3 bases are TGCGCCAGCAGCGGCGGGACAGGGGGTAATGAAAAACTGTTTTTT. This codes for CASSGGTGGNEKLFF.

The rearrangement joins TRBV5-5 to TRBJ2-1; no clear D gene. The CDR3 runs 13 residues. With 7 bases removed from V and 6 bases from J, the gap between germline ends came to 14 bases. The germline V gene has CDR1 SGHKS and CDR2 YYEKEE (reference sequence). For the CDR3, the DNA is TGTGCCAGCTCTAGATACATTGTCAATGAGCAGTTCTTC. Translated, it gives CASSRYIVNEQFF.

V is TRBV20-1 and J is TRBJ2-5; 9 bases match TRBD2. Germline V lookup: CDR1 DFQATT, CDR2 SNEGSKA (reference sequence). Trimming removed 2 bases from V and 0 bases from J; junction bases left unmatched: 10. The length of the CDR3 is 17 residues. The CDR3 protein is CSARRGGGALNQETQYF. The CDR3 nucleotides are TGCAGTGCTAGAAGGGGCGGGGGGGCTCTGAACCAAGAGACCCAGTACTTC.

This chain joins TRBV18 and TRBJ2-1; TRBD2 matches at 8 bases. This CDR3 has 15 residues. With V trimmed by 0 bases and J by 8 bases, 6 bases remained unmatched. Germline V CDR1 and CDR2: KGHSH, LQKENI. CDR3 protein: CASSPPSTSVDEQFF. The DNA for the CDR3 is TGTGCCAGCTCACCACCCTCGACTAGCGTAGATGAGCAGTTCTTC.

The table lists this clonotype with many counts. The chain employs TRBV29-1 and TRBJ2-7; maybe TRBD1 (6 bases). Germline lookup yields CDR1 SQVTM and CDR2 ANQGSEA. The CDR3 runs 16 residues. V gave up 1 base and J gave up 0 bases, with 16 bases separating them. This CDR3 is CSVEVSLTGISYEQYF. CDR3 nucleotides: TGCAGCGTTGAAGTTTCCTTAACAGGGATCTCCTACGAGCAGTACTTC.

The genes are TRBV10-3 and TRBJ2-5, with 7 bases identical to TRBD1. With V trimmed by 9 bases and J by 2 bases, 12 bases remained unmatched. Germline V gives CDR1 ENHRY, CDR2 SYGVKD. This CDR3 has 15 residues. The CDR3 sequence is CAIAVNGRGQETQYF. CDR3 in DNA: TGTGCCATAGCCGTCAACGGCAGGGGGCAAGAGACCCAGTACTTC.